The 21 T cell receptor beta chains below come from one sample, sequenced in a study of human T cells and chemical hapten exposure. Time point noted: patch test 2, 6 weeks after DPC sensitization. As for treatment: therapeutic diphenylcyclopropenone sensitization with weekly scalp DPC. TCRdb reprocessed the RACE reads with MiXCR, giving one entry per CDR3 protein. The sample lists tens of thousands of distinct CDR3 sequences, about 10% occurring once. Sequenced here: whole blood, sampled in connection with sensitization to the hapten diphenylcyclopropenone (DPC). The receptors stem from a woman between 45 and 60 years old with alopecia areata. Some clones in this sample may be carry-over from other donors' samples.

This clonotype was seen ten or more times. This chain joins TRBV7-9 and TRBJ1-1; no clear D. Germline V lookup: CDR1 SEHNR, CDR2 FQNEAQ (reference sequence). V lost 1 base and J lost 1, with 10 bases in between. The CDR3 extends over 15 amino acids. CDR3 nucleotide sequence: TGTGCCAGCAGCTTAGATAGGCAGACGAACACTGAAGCTTTCTTT. Translating gives CASSLDRQTNTEAFF.

This chain uses TRBV18 with TRBJ1-1, with 10 bases that match TRBD1. After removal of 4 bases from V and 4 bases from J, the junction contained 6 bases not matched to a gene. The CDR3 is made up of 15 amino acids. Germline CDR1 and CDR2: KGHSH and LQKENI. CDR3 protein: CASSLTDRGSTEAFF. In DNA, the CDR3 is TGTGCCAGCTCACTCACGGACAGGGGGAGCACTGAAGCTTTCTTT.

The table lists this clonotype with many counts. This chain links TRBV9 with TRBJ1-5, with a weak D call TRBD1 (6 bases). Germline V gene data show CDR1 as SGDLS and CDR2 as YYNGEE. There are 14 residues in the CDR3. V was pared by 0 bases and J by 7 bases, with 11 bases between. The CDR3 here is CASSVDPGTQPQHF. Written as DNA, the CDR3 is TGTGCCAGCAGCGTAGATCCCGGGACACAGCCCCAGCATTTT.

This clonotype was seen a few times. This chain uses TRBV27 with TRBJ1-1; D might be TRBD1 (5 bases). Germline-derived CDR1 and CDR2 are MNHEY and SMNVEV (reference sequence). This CDR3 comprises 18 residues. Between the trimmed V and J ends, which lost 4 bases and 2 bases, there was a span of 23 bases. The CDR3 DNA follows: TGTGCCAGCAGTTCCCACGGGTGGTACGGGGACCCCAACACTGAAGCTTTCTTT. Amino acid sequence: CASSSHGWYGDPNTEAFF.

This clonotype was found many times. The genes are TRBV11-2 and TRBJ2-1, with 7 bases matching TRBD2. Trimming at V came to 5 bases and at J to 5 bases, leaving 12 bases not matched to a gene. Germline V gene sequence: CDR1 SGHAT, CDR2 FQNNGV. The CDR3 has 16 amino acids. CDR3 in amino acids: CASSRGRAVSNNEQFF. CDR3 DNA: TGTGCCAGCAGCCGTGGGAGGGCAGTTTCTAACAATGAGCAGTTCTTC.

V usage is TRBV29-1 and J usage is TRBJ2-5, with D unclear. CDR1 and CDR2 from the germline V gene are SQVTM and ANQGSEA. Trimming cost V 8 bases and J 4 bases, with 11 bases left between them. The CDR3 loop spans 11 amino acids. The DNA of the CDR3 is TGCAGCTGCTGGGCTGGAGAGACCCAGTACTTC. It specifies CSCWAGETQYF. Based on the CDR3 plus reference TRBV29-1 and TRBJ2-5, the full variable domain is SAVISQKPSRDICQRGTSLTIQCQVDSQVTMMFWYRQQPGQSLTLIATANQGSEATYESGFVIDKFPISRPNLTFSTLTVSNMSPEDSSIYLCSCWAGETQYFGPGTRLLVL.

The chain is built from TRBV11-2 and TRBJ2-2, with D maybe TRBD2 (7 bases). V lost 5 bases to trimming and J lost 4 bases, with 14 bases between them. CDR1 is SGHAT and CDR2 is FQNNGV in the germline V gene. CDR3 length: 15 residues. CDR3 nucleotide sequence: TGTGCCAGCAGCCCCCGGGGGGCGAGCACCGGGGAGCTGTTTTTT. It codes for CASSPRGASTGELFF.

This clonotype has just a few counts. The rearrangement links TRBV20-1 to TRBJ2-3; 12 bases map to TRBD2. With 5 bases clipped from V and 2 bases from J, the junction kept 14 bases outside the gene matches. Germline CDR1 DFQATT, CDR2 SNEGSKA (reference sequence). CDR3 length: 18 amino acids. This chain's CDR3 is CSADPPSGLAGTTDTQYF. CDR3 nucleotide sequence: TGCAGTGCTGACCCACCCTCCGGACTAGCGGGGACCACAGATACGCAGTATTTT.

This chain connects TRBV28 to TRBJ2-3; a weak D match, TRBD2 (5 bases). The V end lost 11 bases, the J end lost 0 bases, and 9 bases lay between the germline ends. Germline V CDR1 and CDR2: MDHEN, SYDVKM. The length of the CDR3 is 12 residues. The CDR3 loop is CAVRTSTDTQYF. The CDR3, as DNA: TGTGCCGTGAGGACTAGCACAGATACGCAGTATTTT.

This clonotype was seen repeatedly, ten times or more. V and J are TRBV3-1 and TRBJ1-2; D is possibly TRBD1 (5 bases). This CDR3 is 15 amino acids long. Trimming stripped 1 base from V and 3 bases from J, with 12 bases between. The V gene's germline CDR1 is LGHDT and CDR2 YNNKEL (reference sequence). As DNA, the CDR3 is TGTGCCAGCAGCCAAGGGACCCAGGGCTACTATGGCTACACCTTC. Protein sequence: CASSQGTQGYYGYTF.

This clonotype was recorded many times. The V gene is TRBV7-9, the J gene TRBJ1-3, with D perhaps TRBD1 (5 bases). V was clipped by 5 bases and J by 1 base, with 12 bases between them. Per the germline V gene, CDR1 is SEHNR and CDR2 is FQNEAQ (reference sequence). The CDR3 totals 15 residues. The CDR3 nucleotides are TGTGCCAGCAGCCCAAAAGGGACGTCTGGAAACACCATATATTTT. Residues: CASSPKGTSGNTIYF. The variable domain in full, with the rest retrieved from reference TRBV7-9 and TRBJ1-3, is DTGVSQNPRHKITKRGQNVTFRCDPISEHNRLYWYRQTLGQGPEFLTYFQNEAQLEKSRLLSDRFSAERPKGSFSTLEIQRTEQGDSAMYLCASSPKGTSGNTIYFGEGSWLTVV.

A note on this clonotype: This may come from a read error, since a much larger clone is one base off. As the CDR3 is not closed by the conserved phenylalanine or tryptophan, this likely results from a read error. The chain has TRBV9 and TRBJ2-2, with 7 bases lining up with TRBD2. The V and J ends lost 3 bases and 0 bases, in that order; junction bases with no gene match: 8. The germline V gene has CDR1 SGDLS and CDR2 YYNGEE. CDR3 length equals 17 residues. The CDR3 reads CASSGAGGSTNTGELFI. The CDR3, as DNA: TGTGCCAGCAGCGGGGCAGGCGGGAGCACGAACACCGGGGAGCTGTTTATT.

V gene TRBV5-1 combines with J gene TRBJ2-7; TRBD1 is a possible D gene (5 bases). Germline CDR1 SGHRS, CDR2 YFSETQ. The CDR3 runs to 14 residues. Trimming left V 4 bases short and J 8 bases short, with 19 bases between. DNA for the CDR3: TGCGCCAGCAGCGCGGACATCGAACGTGGCCAGCAGTACTTC. Amino acids: CASSADIERGQQYF.

V usage is TRBV2 and J usage is TRBJ2-5; D unclear. V shed 5 bases and J shed 9 bases, with 10 bases lying between them. CDR3 length equals 11 residues. Germline CDR1 reads SNHLY; CDR2 reads FYNNEI. The CDR3 is CASSPTRPQYF. As DNA, the CDR3 is TGTGCCAGCAGTCCCACCAGGCCCCAGTACTTC.

This clonotype was found a few times. The chain links TRBV12-5 to TRBJ2-7, with D possibly being TRBD1 (6 bases). V lost 1 base and J 6 bases, leaving 7 bases between the germline ends. This CDR3 has 12 amino acids. Germline V gene data show CDR1 as LGHNT and CDR2 as FRNRAP. The CDR3 DNA follows: TGTGCTAGTGGTTTGGCAGGGGCCGAGCAGTACTTC. Protein product: CASGLAGAEQYF.

V usage is TRBV5-1 and J usage is TRBJ2-2; TRBD2 matches at 8 bases. V was pared by 4 bases and J by 0 bases, with 11 bases of the junction left unmatched. CDR1 and CDR2 from the germline V gene are SGHRS and YFSETQ. This CDR3 has 18 amino acids. The CDR3 DNA reads as TGCGCCAGCAGCCCCGACGGACTAGCCGATGCGAACACCGGGGAGCTGTTTTTT. Translated: CASSPDGLADANTGELFF.

The genes are TRBV28 and TRBJ2-5; unclear D gene. Germline CDR1 is MDHEN and CDR2 is SYDVKM. Trimming cost V 6 bases and J 2 bases, with 10 bases left between them. The CDR3 sequence is 13 residues long. The CDR3 region is CASSMGIQETQYF. The CDR3 region has the DNA TGTGCCAGCAGCATGGGGATTCAAGAGACCCAGTACTTC.

In its sample, this clonotype ranks as large. This chain links TRBV3-1 with TRBJ2-1; D is ambiguous. This CDR3 has 12 amino acids. Germline CDR1 and CDR2: LGHDT and YNNKEL (reference sequence). V was shortened by 1 base and J by 9 bases, with 7 bases between the two germline ends. The CDR3 loop reads CASSQAFGEQFF. The CDR3 coding sequence is TGTGCCAGCAGCCAAGCCTTCGGTGAGCAGTTCTTC.

This clonotype was seen at least ten times. The gene calls are TRBV6-6 and TRBJ2-7; TRBD2 matches 10 bases. Trimming took 6 bases from V and 3 from J; bases not matched to a gene: 5. CDR1 MNHNY and CDR2 SVGAGI come from the germline V gene (reference sequence). The CDR3 contains 14 residues. CDR3 coding DNA: TGTGCCAGCAGCTCCGGACTAGCGGACTACGAGCAGTACTTC. As protein: CASSSGLADYEQYF.

V and J are TRBV28 and TRBJ2-1; D could derive from TRBD1 or TRBD2 (5 bases each). This CDR3 region has 13 residues. In germline, CDR1 is MDHEN, CDR2 SYDVKM. The CDR3 sequence: CSTRDPVLSEQFF. The CDR3 DNA reads TGTTCGACTCGGGACCCGGTGTTGAGTGAGCAGTTCTTC. Drawing the rest from reference TRBV28 and TRBJ2-1, the complete variable domain is DVKVTQSSRYLVKRTGEKVFLECVQDMDHENMFWYRQDPGLGLRLIYFSYDVKMKEKGDIPEGYSVSREKKERFSLILESASTNQTSMYLCSTRDPVLSEQFFGPGTRLTVL.

The sample holds a few counts of this clonotype. The gene calls are TRBV10-3 and TRBJ2-1; D is undetermined. CDR1 is ENHRY, CDR2 SYGVKD, per germline. This CDR3 spans 16 amino acids. The ends were cut back, 0 bases at V and 4 bases at J, with 13 bases in the middle. CDR3 in amino acids: CAISESPGRSYNEQFF. The CDR3 DNA reads TGTGCCATCAGTGAGTCGCCTGGAAGGTCTTACAATGAGCAGTTCTTC.